What follows are 29 T cell receptor beta chains derived from one specimen sequenced in a study of identical twins. MiXCR was run by TCRdb on the 5' RACE reads, yielding one entry per CDR3 protein. This sample has approximately 470,000 distinct CDR3 sequences; approximately 15% occur once, and the top ten carry around 0.48%. The data also belong to a second study, concerning yellow fever vaccine responses in identical twins.

The sample consisted of CD4+ T cells sorted from blood. Source of these receptors: a woman under 30 in good health.

The V call is TRBV14, the J call TRBJ2-2, with D possibly TRBD2 on 5 matching bases. The CDR3 is 15 residues long. Germline CDR1 and CDR2: SGHDN and FVKESK. Trimming shortened V by 4 bases and J by 5 bases, and 14 bases separated the two germline ends. The CDR3 region is CASSPRGFWTGELFF. CDR3 nucleotides: TGTGCCAGCAGCCCCCGGGGTTTCTGGACCGGGGAGCTGTTTTTT.

The chain employs TRBV4-1 and TRBJ2-1; TRBD2 aligns across 8 bases. This CDR3 spans 16 amino acids. The trim removed 3 bases at V and 3 bases at J, leaving 7 bases unmatched. Germline V gives CDR1 MGHRA, CDR2 YSYEKL. Here the CDR3 DNA reads TGCGCCAGCAGCCACACTTTACTAGCGGACTACAATGAGCAGTTCTTC. Translation: CASSHTLLADYNEQFF.

A few counts support this clonotype. This rearrangement joins TRBV6-1 to TRBJ2-7, with 7 bases fitting TRBD2. The CDR3 is made up of 13 amino acids. V dropped 0 bases and J dropped 11; count of bases not matched to a gene: 7. The germline CDR1 and CDR2 sequences are MNHNS and SASEGT. Here the CDR3 DNA reads TGTGCCAGCAGTGAAGCGCTGGGGGGGGGAGAGTACTTC. It is translated as CASSEALGGGEYF.

This clonotype has only a few counts. CDR3 residues: CSARPAGQETQYF. The CDR3 bases are TGCAGTGCTAGACCCGCGGGGCAAGAGACCCAGTACTTC. The chain recombines TRBV20-1 with TRBJ2-5, with D possibly being TRBD2 (6 bases). The CDR3 is 13 residues long. Germline loops: CDR1 DFQATT, CDR2 SNEGSKA (reference sequence). The V gene lost 2 bases and the J gene lost 2 bases, with 9 bases spanning the gap.

The chain joins TRBV4-1 to TRBJ2-5, with a possible D match to TRBD2 (6 bases). V lost 3 bases and J 5 bases, leaving 13 bases between the germline ends. Germline V gene data show CDR1 as MGHRA and CDR2 as YSYEKL. The CDR3 totals 14 residues. CDR3 sequence: CASSQEGTGETQYF. The CDR3, as DNA: TGCGCCAGCAGCCAGGAGGGTACAGGCGAGACCCAGTACTTC.

V usage is TRBV11-2 and J usage is TRBJ2-1; 7 nucleotides match TRBD2. CDR3 length: 16 residues. Germline loops: CDR1 SGHAT, CDR2 FQNNGV. V trimming: 5 bases; J trimming: 5 bases; junction bases outside the gene matches: 12. The CDR3 loop is CASSPFGLAADNEQFF. CDR3 sequence (DNA): TGTGCCAGCAGCCCTTTTGGCCTAGCGGCTGACAATGAGCAGTTCTTC.

A few counts support this clonotype. The chain uses TRBV27 and TRBJ2-1; 8 positions agree with TRBD1. The J segment lost 3 bases and the V segment lost 4 bases, leaving 14 bases of the junction unmatched. The CDR3 sequence is 18 residues long. Germline V gives CDR1 MNHEY, CDR2 SMNVEV (reference sequence). CDR3 amino acids: CASSSSVFQGAGYNEQFF. CDR3 bases: TGTGCCAGCAGTTCTTCTGTTTTCCAGGGGGCTGGCTACAATGAGCAGTTCTTC.

The V call is TRBV3-1, the J call TRBJ2-7, with 9 bases aligning to TRBD1. Trimming took 0 bases from V and 3 from J; bases not matched to a gene: 9. The CDR3 contains 17 residues. Germline values: CDR1 LGHDT, CDR2 YNNKEL (reference sequence). The CDR3, as DNA: TGTGCCAGCAGCCAAGATTTCCCCGGACAGGGGAACTACGAGCAGTACTTC. As protein: CASSQDFPGQGNYEQYF.

CDR3 nucleotides: TGTGCCAGCAGCTTAGCACAAACGAGCTACGAGCAGTACTTC. Protein: CASSLAQTSYEQYF. J is TRBJ2-7 and V is TRBV7-9, with unresolved D. The V gene's germline CDR1 is SEHNR and CDR2 FQNEAQ (reference sequence). The CDR3 covers 14 residues. Trimming took off 0 bases at V and 3 bases at J, with 9 bases between the two ends.

This clonotype was seen at least ten times. This rearrangement joins TRBV6-5 to TRBJ1-1; 8 bases line up with TRBD1. The trim removed 4 bases at V and 5 bases at J, leaving 6 bases unmatched. Germline-derived CDR1 and CDR2 are MNHEY and SVGAGI. The CDR3 loop spans 14 amino acids. The CDR3 sequence: CASSSETGGTEAFF. The CDR3 nucleotides read TGTGCCAGCAGTTCCGAAACAGGGGGAACTGAAGCTTTCTTT.

The V and J genes are TRBV5-1 and TRBJ2-7; D remains ambiguous. Germline CDR1 reads SGHRS; CDR2 reads YFSETQ. This CDR3 contains 15 residues. V dropped 3 bases and J dropped 5 bases, with 18 bases sitting between them. The CDR3: CASSYLPGPSNEQYF. CDR3 nucleotides: TGCGCCAGCAGCTACCTTCCCGGACCTTCCAACGAGCAGTACTTC.

The chain carries TRBV28 and TRBJ2-7; 8 bases align to TRBD1. Germline CDR1 MDHEN, CDR2 SYDVKM. The CDR3 sequence is 14 residues long. V shed 2 bases and J 5 bases; nucleotides not matched to a gene: 5. CDR3 loop: CASSLGQGRHEQYF. In DNA form, the CDR3 reads TGTGCCAGCAGTTTAGGACAGGGAAGGCACGAGCAGTACTTC.

This sequence joins TRBV29-1 and TRBJ1-2; TRBD1 aligns across 12 bases. Trimming at V came to 7 bases and at J to 7 bases, leaving 10 bases not matched to a gene. Germline loops: CDR1 SQVTM, CDR2 ANQGSEA. The CDR3 totals 14 residues. CDR3 amino acids: CSALRGTGGLGYTF. CDR3 nucleotide sequence: TGCAGCGCACTTCGTGGGACAGGGGGCCTTGGCTACACCTTC.

This clonotype was observed many times. The V and J genes are TRBV5-1 and TRBJ2-2; D unresolved. The V end was cut by 4 bases, the J end by 3 bases, with 10 bases between. The CDR3 is made up of 14 amino acids. Looked up from germline, CDR1 is SGHRS and CDR2 is YFSETQ. CDR3 region: CASSTLTDTGELFF. The CDR3 DNA sequence: TGCGCCAGCAGCACGCTCACAGACACCGGGGAGCTGTTTTTT.

This clonotype was observed a handful of times. This rearrangement joins TRBV20-1 to TRBJ2-1; tentatively, D is TRBD2 (6 bases). Germline assignment: CDR1 DFQATT and CDR2 SNEGSKA (reference sequence). Trimming stripped 5 bases from V and 8 bases from J, with 13 bases between. The CDR3 spans 12 residues. This CDR3 is CSAAGGLDEQFF. The CDR3 DNA is TGCAGTGCTGCAGGAGGGTTGGATGAGCAGTTCTTC.

The chain recombines TRBV10-2 with TRBJ2-1; no definite D call. Germline V lookup: CDR1 WSHSY, CDR2 SAAADI. This CDR3 region has 12 residues. The V end was cut by 8 bases, the J end by 10 bases, with 15 bases between. The CDR3 here is CASGRAEREQFF. The CDR3 DNA is TGCGCCAGCGGCCGGGCGGAGAGAGAGCAGTTCTTC.

This clonotype was seen repeatedly, ten times or more. The chain links TRBV27 to TRBJ1-1, with D perhaps TRBD1 (5 bases). CDR3 size: 15 residues. Between the trimmed V and J ends, which lost 5 bases and 3 bases, there was a span of 16 bases. Germline CDR1 reads MNHEY; CDR2 reads SMNVEV (reference sequence). CDR3 sequence reads: CASSLDLGAYTEAFF. In DNA, the CDR3 is TGTGCCAGCAGTCTCGATTTAGGGGCTTACACTGAAGCTTTCTTT.

This chain connects TRBV7-2 to TRBJ2-3, with TRBD1 matching 9 bases. J lost 4 bases, V lost 3 bases, and 5 bases had no gene match. The CDR3 length is 15 residues. Germline-derived CDR1 and CDR2 are SGHTA and FQGNSA. CDR3 sequence: CASSFGTGSADTQYF. The CDR3 nucleotides read TGTGCCAGCAGCTTCGGGACAGGGTCGGCAGATACGCAGTATTTT.

This clonotype has a count of ten or more. The gene calls are TRBV6-1 and TRBJ2-4; 7 nucleotides line up with TRBD1. The V segment lost 6 bases and the J segment 1 base; nucleotides outside the gene matches: 3. The CDR3 contains 14 residues. Germline CDR1 is MNHNS and CDR2 is SASEGT. This CDR3 is CASSSQGAKNIQYF. The CDR3 DNA is TGTGCCAGCAGCTCACAGGGGGCCAAAAACATTCAGTACTTC.

The sample holds many counts of this clonotype. The V and J genes are TRBV7-2 and TRBJ2-2; 9 bases align to TRBD2. Germline V gene sequence: CDR1 SGHTA, CDR2 FQGNSA. The CDR3 length is 15 residues. Trimming cost V 1 base and J 5 bases; bases outside gene matches: 2. The CDR3 DNA reads as TGTGCCAGCAGCTTAGACAGCGGGGGGACCGGGGAGCTGTTTTTT. It codes for CASSLDSGGTGELFF.

This clonotype was detected ten times or more. The chain links TRBV10-3 to TRBJ1-1, with D possibly being TRBD1 (6 bases). This CDR3 region has 14 residues. With 6 bases removed from V and 1 base from J, the gap between germline ends came to 12 bases. Germline CDR1 is ENHRY and CDR2 is SYGVKD. CDR3 sequence reads: CAISPGTSNTEAFF. CDR3 bases: TGTGCCATCAGCCCCGGGACATCGAACACTGAAGCTTTCTTT.

In this sample, this clonotype turned up a few times. The chain couples TRBV24-1 to TRBJ2-1; D assignment may be TRBD1 or TRBD2 (5 bases each). The CDR3 length is 15 residues. Per germline, CDR1 KGHDR and CDR2 SFDVKD. Trimming removed 3 bases at V and 7 bases at J, with 15 bases between. This CDR3 is CATSDITGTRNEQFF. The CDR3 bases are TGTGCCACCAGTGATATTACCGGGACGCGGAATGAGCAGTTCTTC.

This clonotype was detected only a few times. The chain joins TRBV10-2 to TRBJ2-1; 10 bases are shared with TRBD2. J was trimmed by 12 bases and V by 8 bases; bases with no gene match: 16. Germline V gives CDR1 WSHSY, CDR2 SAAADI. CDR3 length equals 15 residues. The CDR3 here is CASSAGPSGGLWQFF. The DNA for the CDR3 is TGCGCCAGCTCGGCGGGGCCTAGCGGGGGCCTTTGGCAGTTCTTC.

This clonotype was observed a handful of times. The gene calls are TRBV14 and TRBJ2-1; unclear D gene. The V and J ends lost 1 base and 4 bases respectively, with 17 bases between them. The CDR3 has 17 amino acids. CDR1 and CDR2 (germline): SGHDN, FVKESK. For the CDR3, the DNA is TGTGCCAGCAGCCAAGCCCCCCGAGTGCCCGCTTACAATGAGCAGTTCTTC. It is translated as CASSQAPRVPAYNEQFF.

The table lists this clonotype with a few counts. The chain is built from TRBV5-1 and TRBJ2-5, with D possibly matching TRBD2 (6 bases). There are 14 residues in the CDR3. The germline CDR1 and CDR2 sequences are SGHRS and YFSETQ. V lost 5 bases, J lost 5 bases, and 16 bases lay in between. CDR3 DNA: TGCGCCAGCAGGACTACACTAGCCTTGGAGACCCAGTACTTC. Translating gives CASRTTLALETQYF.

This clonotype was recorded a few times. The chain joins TRBV7-2 to TRBJ1-2; the D gene is possibly TRBD1 (5 bases). This CDR3 spans 14 amino acids. CDR1 is SGHTA and CDR2 is FQGNSA in the germline V gene. V lost 3 bases and J 8 bases, leaving 16 bases between the germline ends. The CDR3, as DNA: TGTGCCAGCAGCTTCCCCGGGACCCCAAGAGGCTACACCTTC. Protein sequence: CASSFPGTPRGYTF.

This chain uses TRBV6-5 with TRBJ2-2; TRBD2 aligns across 10 bases. In germline, CDR1 is MNHEY, CDR2 SVGAGI. This CDR3 spans 14 amino acids. Trimming at V came to 2 bases and at J to 7 bases, leaving 1 base not matched to a gene. The CDR3 DNA follows: TGTGCCAGCAGTTACCAGCGGGGGGGCGGGGAGCTGTTTTTT. Its translation is CASSYQRGGGELFF.

The J gene is TRBJ2-3, the V gene TRBV20-1; D ambiguous. The germline V and J ends were trimmed by 4 bases and 9 bases, with 11 bases remaining between them. The CDR3 loop spans 11 amino acids. Germline CDR1 and CDR2: DFQATT and SNEGSKA (reference sequence). In DNA, the CDR3 is TGCAGTGCTACCCCGGGTGGGACGCAGTATTTT. The encoded protein is CSATPGGTQYF.

The CDR3 region is CASSIFRGPGELFF. The CDR3 DNA reads as TGTGCCAGTAGTATCTTTCGGGGGCCCGGGGAGCTGTTTTTT. The chain has TRBV19 and TRBJ2-2; perhaps D is TRBD1 or TRBD2 (6 bases each). Germline values: CDR1 LNHDA, CDR2 SQIVND (reference sequence). CDR3 length equals 14 residues. V was shortened by 3 bases and J by 6 bases, with 11 bases between the two germline ends.